This T cell receptor beta chain stems from a study of blood T cell repertoires in COVID-19. The CDR3 length is 15 residues. Per the germline V gene, CDR1 is KGHDR and CDR2 is SFDVKD. V lost 7 bases and J lost 2, with 14 bases in between. Original data processing: Amplification of reference gene primers provided the estimated nucleated cell counts. Clones were sequenced by immunoSEQ multiplex PCR, and TCRdb holds only the in-frame ones, with some missing. The D gene and trimming were derived from the DNA, and the V and J assignments and clone size from that table. The sample has about 180,000 clones, roughly 84% seen once. Individuals drawn from some 25 US areas were about 18 to 95 years old. Recovered status in Cohort 3 required two negative PCRs, clearance, or symptom resolution.

The sequence came from a woman between 45 and 60 years old who had recovered from COVID-19. Sequencing used PBMCs or T cells enriched from blood (not recorded which). The gene calls are TRBV24-1 and TRBJ2-1, with D perhaps matching TRBD1 (6 bases). The CDR3 here is CATSPGTRAYNEQFF. CDR3 bases: TGTGCCACCAGCCCCGGGACACGTGCCTACAATGAGCAGTTCTTC.